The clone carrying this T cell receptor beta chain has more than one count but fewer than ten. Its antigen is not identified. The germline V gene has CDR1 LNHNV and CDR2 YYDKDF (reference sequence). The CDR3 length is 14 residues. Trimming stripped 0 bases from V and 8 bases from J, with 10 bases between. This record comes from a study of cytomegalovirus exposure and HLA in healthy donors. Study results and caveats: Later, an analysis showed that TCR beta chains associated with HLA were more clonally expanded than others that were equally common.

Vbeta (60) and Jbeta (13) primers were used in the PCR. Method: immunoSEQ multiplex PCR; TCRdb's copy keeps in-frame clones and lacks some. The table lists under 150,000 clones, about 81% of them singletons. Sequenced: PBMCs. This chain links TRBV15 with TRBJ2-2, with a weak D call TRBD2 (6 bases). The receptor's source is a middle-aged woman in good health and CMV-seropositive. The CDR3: CATSRDLGRGELFF. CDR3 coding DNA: TGTGCCACCAGCAGAGATCTAGGGAGGGGGGAGCTGTTTTTT.